This T cell receptor beta chain was retrieved from a study of T-cell reconstitution after alpha-beta-depleted transplantation in children. The germline V gene has CDR1 MDHEN and CDR2 SYDVKM. The CDR3 has 15 amino acids. V was clipped by 8 bases and J by 3 bases, with 19 bases between them. Using unique molecular identifiers, the investigators prepared the TCRbeta library. TCRdb reprocessed the PCR reads via MiXCR and lists one record per CDR3 protein. Of approximately 400,000 distinct CDR3 sequences in the sample, about a tenth were seen once. This clonotype was observed a handful of times. The chain carries TRBV28 and TRBJ1-2, with no clear D. This TCR came from a human donor who donated a stem cell graft to a child with acute myeloid leukemia. The source material was PBMCs from the stem cell graft donor, sampled from the stem cell graft. The CDR3 DNA sequence: TGTGCCAGCCTCACCTCGTTGAGGTCTGACTATGGCTACACCTTC. Amino acid sequence: CASLTSLRSDYGYTF.